The T cell receptor beta chain under discussion was sequenced for a study of blood T cell repertoires in COVID-19. For the study at large: From the United States, Italy and Spain came samples of acute and convalescent COVID-19. T cells, B-cell-depleted T cells, or PBMCs provided the cDNA or gDNA that served as material.

This CDR3 has 16 residues. Germline CDR1 is SGHDN and CDR2 is FVKESK. Trimming at V came to 2 bases and at J to 8 bases, leaving 10 bases not matched to a gene. TCRdb's table, derived via immunoSEQ multiplex PCR, lists solely in-frame clones and lacks some. The table has about 200,000 clones, 86% seen once. A few counts support this clone. The receptor's source is a woman between 50 and 59 years old with acute or convalescent COVID-19. Sequencing input: peripheral blood. V and J are TRBV14 and TRBJ1-2; 11 bases fit TRBD1. Here the CDR3 reads CASSQNSGQGARGYTF. As DNA, the CDR3 is TGTGCCAGCAGCCAAAACTCCGGACAGGGGGCGAGGGGCTACACCTTC.